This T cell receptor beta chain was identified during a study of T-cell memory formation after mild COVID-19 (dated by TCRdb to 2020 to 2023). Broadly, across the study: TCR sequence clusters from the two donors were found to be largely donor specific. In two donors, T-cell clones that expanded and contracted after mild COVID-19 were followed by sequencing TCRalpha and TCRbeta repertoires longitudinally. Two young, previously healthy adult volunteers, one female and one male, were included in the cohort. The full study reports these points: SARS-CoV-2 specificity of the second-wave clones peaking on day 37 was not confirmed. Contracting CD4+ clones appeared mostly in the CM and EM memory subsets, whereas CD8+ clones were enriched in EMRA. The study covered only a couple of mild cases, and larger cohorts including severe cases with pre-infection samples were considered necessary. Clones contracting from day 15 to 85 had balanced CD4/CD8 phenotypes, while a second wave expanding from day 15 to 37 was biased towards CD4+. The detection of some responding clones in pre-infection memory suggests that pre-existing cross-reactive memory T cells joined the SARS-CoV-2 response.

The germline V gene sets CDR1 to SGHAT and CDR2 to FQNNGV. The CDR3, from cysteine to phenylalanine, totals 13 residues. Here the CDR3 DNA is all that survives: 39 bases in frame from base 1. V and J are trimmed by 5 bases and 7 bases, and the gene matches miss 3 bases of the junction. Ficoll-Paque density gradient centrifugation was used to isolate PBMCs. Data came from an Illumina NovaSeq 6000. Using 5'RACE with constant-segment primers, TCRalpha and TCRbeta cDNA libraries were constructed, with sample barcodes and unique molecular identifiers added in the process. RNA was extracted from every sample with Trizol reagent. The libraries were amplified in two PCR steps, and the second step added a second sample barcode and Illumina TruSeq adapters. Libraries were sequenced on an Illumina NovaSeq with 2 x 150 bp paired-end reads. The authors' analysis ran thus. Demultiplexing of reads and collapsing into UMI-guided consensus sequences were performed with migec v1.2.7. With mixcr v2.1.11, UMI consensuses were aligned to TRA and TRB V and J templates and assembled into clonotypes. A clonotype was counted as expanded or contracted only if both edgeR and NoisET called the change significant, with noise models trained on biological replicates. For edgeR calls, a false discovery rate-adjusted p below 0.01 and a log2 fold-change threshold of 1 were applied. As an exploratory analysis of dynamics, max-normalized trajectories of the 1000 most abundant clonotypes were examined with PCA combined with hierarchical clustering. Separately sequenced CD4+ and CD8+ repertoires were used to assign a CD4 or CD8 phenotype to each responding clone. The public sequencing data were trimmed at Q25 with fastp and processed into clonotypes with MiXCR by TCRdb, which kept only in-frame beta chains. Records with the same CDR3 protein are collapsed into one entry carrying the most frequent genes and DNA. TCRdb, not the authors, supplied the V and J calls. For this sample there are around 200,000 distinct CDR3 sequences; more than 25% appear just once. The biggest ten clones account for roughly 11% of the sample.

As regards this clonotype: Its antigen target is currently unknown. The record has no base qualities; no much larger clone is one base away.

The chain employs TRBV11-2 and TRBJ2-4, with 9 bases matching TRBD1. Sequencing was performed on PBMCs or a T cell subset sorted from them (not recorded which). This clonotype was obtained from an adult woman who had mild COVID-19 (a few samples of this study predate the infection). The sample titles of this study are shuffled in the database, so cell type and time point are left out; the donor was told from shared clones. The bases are TGTGCCAGCAGCGCGGACAGGGGCAACATTCAGTACTTC. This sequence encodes CASSADRGNIQYF.